Given below is one TCR beta chain in context. The antigen remains unidentified. This record comes from a study of T-cell memory formation after mild COVID-19. Background on the study: Among the donors, TCR clusters were largely specific to each donor.

Overall study results and limits: Clonal second-wave expansions that peaked on day 37 had unconfirmed SARS-CoV-2 specificity. Contracting clones, day 15 to 85, had balanced CD4/CD8, and later expanders favored CD4+. Pre-infection memory held some responding clones, suggesting pre-existing cross-reactive T cells responded.

TCRdb recomputed calls from the 5' RACE reads with MiXCR, one row per CDR3 protein. The sample lists hundreds of thousands of distinct CDR3 sequences, around a sixth occurring once. This TCR came from a young man who had mild COVID-19 (a few samples of this study predate the infection). Cell type and time point are not known. Input material: PBMCs or a T cell subset sorted from them (not recorded which).

CDR3 loop: CSVEPGVDEQFF. The CDR3 region has the DNA TGCAGCGTTGAACCGGGAGTTGATGAGCAGTTCTTC. The chain couples TRBV29-1 to TRBJ2-1; weak D call: TRBD2 (6 bases). CDR3 size: 12 residues. Germline CDR1 and CDR2: SQVTM and ANQGSEA. V was cut by 2 bases and J by 8 bases, with 10 bases left in between.